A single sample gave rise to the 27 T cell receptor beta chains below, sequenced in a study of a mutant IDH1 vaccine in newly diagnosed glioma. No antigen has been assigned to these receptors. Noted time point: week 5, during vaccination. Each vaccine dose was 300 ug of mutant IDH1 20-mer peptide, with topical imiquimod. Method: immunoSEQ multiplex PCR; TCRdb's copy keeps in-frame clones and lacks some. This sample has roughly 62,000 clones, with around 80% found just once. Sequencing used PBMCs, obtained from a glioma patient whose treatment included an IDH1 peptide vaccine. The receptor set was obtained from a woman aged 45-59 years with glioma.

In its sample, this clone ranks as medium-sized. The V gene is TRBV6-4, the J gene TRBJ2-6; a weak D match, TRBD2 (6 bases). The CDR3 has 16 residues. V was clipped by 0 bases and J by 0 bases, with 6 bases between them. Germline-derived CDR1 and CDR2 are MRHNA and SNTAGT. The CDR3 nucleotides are TGTGCCAGCAGTGACTCGACTAGCTCTGGGGCCAACGTCCTGACTTTC. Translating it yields CASSDSTSSGANVLTF.

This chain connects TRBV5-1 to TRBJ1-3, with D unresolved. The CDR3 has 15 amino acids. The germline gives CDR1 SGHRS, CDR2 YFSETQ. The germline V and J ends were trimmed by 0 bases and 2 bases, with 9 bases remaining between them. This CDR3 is CASSLVAGTGNTIYF. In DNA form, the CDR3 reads TGCGCCAGCAGCTTGGTTGCGGGTACTGGAAACACCATATATTTT.

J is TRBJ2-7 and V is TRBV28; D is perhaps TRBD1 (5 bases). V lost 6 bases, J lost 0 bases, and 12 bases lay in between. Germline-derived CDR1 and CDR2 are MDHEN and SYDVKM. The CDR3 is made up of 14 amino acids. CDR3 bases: TGTGCCAGCAGAATAGCAGGGTTCTCCTACGAGCAGTACTTC. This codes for CASRIAGFSYEQYF.

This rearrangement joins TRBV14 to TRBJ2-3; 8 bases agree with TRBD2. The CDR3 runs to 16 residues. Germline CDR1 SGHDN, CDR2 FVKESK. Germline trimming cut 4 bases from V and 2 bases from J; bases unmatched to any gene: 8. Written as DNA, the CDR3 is TGTGCCAGCAGCCCGGACCGCGGGGGGCCCACAGATACGCAGTATTTT. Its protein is CASSPDRGGPTDTQYF.

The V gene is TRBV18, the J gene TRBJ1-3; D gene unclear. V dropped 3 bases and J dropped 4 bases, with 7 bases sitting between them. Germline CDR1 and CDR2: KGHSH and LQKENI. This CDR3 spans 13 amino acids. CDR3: CASSPAGGNTIYF. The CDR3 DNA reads TGTGCCAGCTCACCGGCCGGGGGAAACACCATATATTTT.

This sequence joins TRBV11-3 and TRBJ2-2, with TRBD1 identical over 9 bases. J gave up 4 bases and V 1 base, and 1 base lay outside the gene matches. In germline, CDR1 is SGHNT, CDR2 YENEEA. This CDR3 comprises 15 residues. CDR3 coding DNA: TGTGCCAGCAGCTTAGGGACAGGGGTCACCGGGGAGCTGTTTTTT. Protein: CASSLGTGVTGELFF.

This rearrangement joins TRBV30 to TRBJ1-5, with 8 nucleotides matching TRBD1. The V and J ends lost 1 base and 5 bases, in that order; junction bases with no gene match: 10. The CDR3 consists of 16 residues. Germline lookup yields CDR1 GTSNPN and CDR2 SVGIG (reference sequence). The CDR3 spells CAWSGHTDRGDQPQHF. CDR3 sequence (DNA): TGTGCCTGGAGTGGACACACCGACAGGGGAGATCAGCCCCAGCATTTT.

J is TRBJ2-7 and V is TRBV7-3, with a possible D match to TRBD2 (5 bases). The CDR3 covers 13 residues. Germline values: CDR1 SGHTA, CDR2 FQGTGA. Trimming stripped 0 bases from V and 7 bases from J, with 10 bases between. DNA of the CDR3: TGTGCCAGCAGCTTAACTTCCCCGGGGGAGCAGTACTTC. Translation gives CASSLTSPGEQYF.

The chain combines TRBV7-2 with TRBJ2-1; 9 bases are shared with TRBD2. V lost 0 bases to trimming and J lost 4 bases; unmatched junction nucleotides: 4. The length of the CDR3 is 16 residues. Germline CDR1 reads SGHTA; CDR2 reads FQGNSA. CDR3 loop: CASSLAGGGAYNEQFF. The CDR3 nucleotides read TGTGCCAGCAGCTTAGCCGGCGGGGGGGCTTACAATGAGCAGTTCTTC.

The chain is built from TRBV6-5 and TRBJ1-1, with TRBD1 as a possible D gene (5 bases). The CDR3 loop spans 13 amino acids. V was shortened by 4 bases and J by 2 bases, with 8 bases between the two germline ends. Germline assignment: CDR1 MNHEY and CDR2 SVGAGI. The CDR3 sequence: CASSWGGNTEAFF. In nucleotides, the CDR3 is TGTGCCAGCAGTTGGGGGGGTAACACTGAAGCTTTCTTT.

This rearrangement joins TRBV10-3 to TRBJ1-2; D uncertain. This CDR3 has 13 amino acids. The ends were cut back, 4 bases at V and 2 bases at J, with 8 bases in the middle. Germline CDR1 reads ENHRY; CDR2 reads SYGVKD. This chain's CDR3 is CAISGISNYGYTF. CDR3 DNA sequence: TGTGCCATCAGTGGGATATCCAACTATGGCTACACCTTC.

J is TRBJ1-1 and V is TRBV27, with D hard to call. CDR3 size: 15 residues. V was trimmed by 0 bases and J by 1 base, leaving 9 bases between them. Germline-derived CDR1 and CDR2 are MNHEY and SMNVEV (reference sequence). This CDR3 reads CASSLSRRGNTEAFF. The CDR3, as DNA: TGTGCCAGCAGTTTATCGCGGCGGGGGAACACTGAAGCTTTCTTT.

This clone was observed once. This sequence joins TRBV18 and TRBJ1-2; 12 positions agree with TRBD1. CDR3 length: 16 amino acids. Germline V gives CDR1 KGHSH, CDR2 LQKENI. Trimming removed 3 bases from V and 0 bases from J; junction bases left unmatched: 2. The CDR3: CASSPGQGAPNYGYTF. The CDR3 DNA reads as TGTGCCAGCTCACCGGGACAGGGGGCCCCTAACTATGGCTACACCTTC.

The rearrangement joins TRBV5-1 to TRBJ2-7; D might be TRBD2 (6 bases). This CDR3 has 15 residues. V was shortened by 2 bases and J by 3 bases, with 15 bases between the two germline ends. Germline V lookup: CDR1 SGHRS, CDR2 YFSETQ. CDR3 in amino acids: CASSFDGGAFYEQYF. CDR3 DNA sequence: TGCGCCAGCAGCTTCGACGGGGGTGCCTTCTACGAGCAGTACTTC. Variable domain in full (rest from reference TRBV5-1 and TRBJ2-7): KAGVTQTPRYLIKTRGQQVTLSCSPISGHRSVSWYQQTPGQGLQFLFEYFSETQRNKGNFPGRFSGRQFSNSRSEMNVSTLELGDSALYLCASSFDGGAFYEQYFGPGTRLTVT.

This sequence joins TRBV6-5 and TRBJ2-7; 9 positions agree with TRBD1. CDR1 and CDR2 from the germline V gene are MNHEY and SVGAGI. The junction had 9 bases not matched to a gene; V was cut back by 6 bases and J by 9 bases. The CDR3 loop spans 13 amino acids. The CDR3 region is CASRPGTGSGQYF. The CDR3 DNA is TGTGCCAGCAGGCCCGGGACAGGGTCCGGGCAGTACTTC.

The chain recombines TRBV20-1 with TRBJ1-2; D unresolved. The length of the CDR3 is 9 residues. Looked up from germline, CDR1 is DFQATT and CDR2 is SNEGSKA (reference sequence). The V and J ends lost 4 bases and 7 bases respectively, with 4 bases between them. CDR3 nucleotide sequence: TGCAGTGCTACGGGTGGCTACACCTTC. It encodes CSATGGYTF.

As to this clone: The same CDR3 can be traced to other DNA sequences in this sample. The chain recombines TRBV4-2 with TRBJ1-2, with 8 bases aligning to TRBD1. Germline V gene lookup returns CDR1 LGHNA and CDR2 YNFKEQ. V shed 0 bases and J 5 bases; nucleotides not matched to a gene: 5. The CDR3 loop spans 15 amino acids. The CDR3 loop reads CASSQEGQGVYGYTF. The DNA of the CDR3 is TGTGCCAGCAGCCAAGAAGGACAGGGTGTGTATGGCTACACCTTC.

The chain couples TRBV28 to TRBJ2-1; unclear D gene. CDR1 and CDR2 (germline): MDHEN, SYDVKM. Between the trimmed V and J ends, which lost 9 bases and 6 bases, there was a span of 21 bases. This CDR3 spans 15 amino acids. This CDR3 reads CASATNRAPGNEQFF. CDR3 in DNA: TGTGCCAGTGCCACGAACCGGGCCCCTGGCAATGAGCAGTTCTTC.

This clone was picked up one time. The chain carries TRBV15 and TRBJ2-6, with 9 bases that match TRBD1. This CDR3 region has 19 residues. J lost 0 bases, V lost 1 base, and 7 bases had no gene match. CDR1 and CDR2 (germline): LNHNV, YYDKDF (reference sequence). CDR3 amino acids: CATSRGAGTGISGANVLTF. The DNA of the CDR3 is TGTGCCACCAGCAGAGGGGCGGGGACAGGGATCTCTGGGGCCAACGTCCTGACTTTC.

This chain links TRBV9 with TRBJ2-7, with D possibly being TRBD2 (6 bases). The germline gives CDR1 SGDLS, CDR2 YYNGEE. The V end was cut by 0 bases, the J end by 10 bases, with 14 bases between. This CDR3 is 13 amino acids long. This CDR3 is CASSVGIGGTQYF. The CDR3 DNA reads TGTGCCAGCAGCGTAGGGATCGGTGGGACTCAGTACTTC. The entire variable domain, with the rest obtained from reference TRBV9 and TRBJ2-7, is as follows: DSGVTQTPKHLITATGQRVTLRCSPRSGDLSVYWYQQSLDQGLQFLIQYYNGEERAKGNILERFSAQQFPDLHSELNLSSLELGDSALYFCASSVGIGGTQYFGPGTRLTVT.

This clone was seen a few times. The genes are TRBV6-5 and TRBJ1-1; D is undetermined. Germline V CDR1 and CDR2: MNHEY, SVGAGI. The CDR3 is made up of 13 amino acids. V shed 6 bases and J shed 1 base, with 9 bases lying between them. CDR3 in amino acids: CASSPYSNTEAFF. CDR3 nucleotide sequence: TGTGCCAGCAGCCCCTATTCGAACACTGAAGCTTTCTTT.

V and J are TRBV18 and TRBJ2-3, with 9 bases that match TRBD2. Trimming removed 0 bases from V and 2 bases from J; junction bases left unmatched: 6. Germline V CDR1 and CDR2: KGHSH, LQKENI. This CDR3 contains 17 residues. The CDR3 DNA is TGTGCCAGCTCACCACCCAATAGCGGGGGCATCACAGATACGCAGTATTTT. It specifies CASSPPNSGGITDTQYF.

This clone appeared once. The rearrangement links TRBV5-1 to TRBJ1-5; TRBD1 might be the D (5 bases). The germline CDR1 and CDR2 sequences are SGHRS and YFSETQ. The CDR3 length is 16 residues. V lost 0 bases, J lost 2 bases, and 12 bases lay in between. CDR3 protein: CASSLVGGDGNQPQHF. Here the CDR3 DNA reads TGCGCCAGCAGCTTGGTCGGGGGGGACGGCAATCAGCCCCAGCATTTT.

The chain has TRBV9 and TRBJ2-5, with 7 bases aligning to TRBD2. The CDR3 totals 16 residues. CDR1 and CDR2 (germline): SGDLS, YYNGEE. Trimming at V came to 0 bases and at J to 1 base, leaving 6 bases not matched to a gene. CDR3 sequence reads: CASSVVSSGVQETQYF. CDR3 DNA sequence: TGTGCCAGCAGCGTAGTGTCTAGCGGTGTCCAAGAGACCCAGTACTTC.

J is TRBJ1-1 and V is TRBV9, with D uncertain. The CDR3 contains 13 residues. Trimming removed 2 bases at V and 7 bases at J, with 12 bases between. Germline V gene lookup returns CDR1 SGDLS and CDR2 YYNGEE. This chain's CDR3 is CASSVRVAGEAFF. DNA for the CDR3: TGTGCCAGCAGCGTTCGGGTGGCGGGTGAAGCTTTCTTT.

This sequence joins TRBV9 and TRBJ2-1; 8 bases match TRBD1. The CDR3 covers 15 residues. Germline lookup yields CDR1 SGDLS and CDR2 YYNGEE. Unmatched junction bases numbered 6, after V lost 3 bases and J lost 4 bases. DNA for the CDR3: TGTGCCAGCAGCGCATCCGGGACAGGATACAATGAGCAGTTCTTC. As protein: CASSASGTGYNEQFF.

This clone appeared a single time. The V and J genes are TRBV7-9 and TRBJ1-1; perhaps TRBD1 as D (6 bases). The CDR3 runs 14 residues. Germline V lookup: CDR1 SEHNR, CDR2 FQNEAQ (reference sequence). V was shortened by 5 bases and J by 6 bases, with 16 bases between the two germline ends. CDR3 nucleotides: TGTGCCAGCAGCCTCACTATAGGGGGGGCTGAAGCTTTCTTT. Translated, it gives CASSLTIGGAEAFF.